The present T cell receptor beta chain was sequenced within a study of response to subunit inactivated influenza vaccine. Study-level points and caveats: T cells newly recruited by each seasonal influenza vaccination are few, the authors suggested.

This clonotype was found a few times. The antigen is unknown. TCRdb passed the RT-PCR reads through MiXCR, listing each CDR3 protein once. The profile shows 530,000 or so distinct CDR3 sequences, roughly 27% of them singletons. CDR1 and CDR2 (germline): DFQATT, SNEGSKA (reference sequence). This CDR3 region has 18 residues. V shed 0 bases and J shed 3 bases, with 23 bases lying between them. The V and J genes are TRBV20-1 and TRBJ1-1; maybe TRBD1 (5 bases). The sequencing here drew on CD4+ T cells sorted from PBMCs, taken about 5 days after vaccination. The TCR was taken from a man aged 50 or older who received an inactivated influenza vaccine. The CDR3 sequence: CSARDRRGFPRPHTEAFF. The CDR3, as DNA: TGCAGTGCTAGAGATCGTAGGGGATTTCCCAGGCCACACACTGAAGCTTTCTTT.